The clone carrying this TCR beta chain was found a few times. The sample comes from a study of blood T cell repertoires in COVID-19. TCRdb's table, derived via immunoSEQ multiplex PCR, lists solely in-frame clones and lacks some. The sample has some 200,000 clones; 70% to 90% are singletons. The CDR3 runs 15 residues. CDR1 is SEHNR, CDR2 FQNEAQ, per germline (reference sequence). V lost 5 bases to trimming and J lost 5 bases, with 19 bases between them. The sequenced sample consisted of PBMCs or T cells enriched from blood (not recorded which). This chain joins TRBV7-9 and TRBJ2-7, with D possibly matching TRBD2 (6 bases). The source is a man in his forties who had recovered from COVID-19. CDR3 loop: CASSLMGGTYDEQYF. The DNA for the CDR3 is TGTGCCAGCAGCCTTATGGGCGGGACCTACGACGAGCAGTACTTC.